This T cell receptor (beta chain) stems from a study of blood T cell repertoires in COVID-19. V was cut by 5 bases and J by 2 bases, with 11 bases left in between. This CDR3 comprises 13 residues. In germline, CDR1 is SGHNT, CDR2 YYREEE (reference sequence). Profiling relied on immunoSEQ multiplex PCR, and the TCRdb table lists in-frame clones only, not all of them. The table includes fewer than 100,000 clones, approximately 80% detected once. The rearrangement joins TRBV5-4 to TRBJ2-7; D perhaps matches TRBD2 (6 bases). Sequenced: peripheral blood. The receptor was isolated from a woman aged 45-65 years with acute or convalescent COVID-19. This CDR3 is CASSPWGAYEQYF. CDR3 nucleotides: TGTGCCAGCAGTCCTTGGGGGGCCTACGAGCAGTACTTC.